What follows is one T cell receptor beta chain and its context. The CDR3 length is 15 residues. V was cut by 0 bases and J by 3 bases, with 8 bases left in between. Germline CDR1 and CDR2: MGHRA and YSYEKL. This specimen comes from a study of blood T cell repertoires in COVID-19. The repertoire was sequenced with immunoSEQ multiplex PCR; TCRdb's copy has only in-frame clones and lacks some. The table lists about 150,000 clones, 65% to 90% of them singletons, with about 7.2% in the top ten. This TCR derives from a woman between 50 and 59 years old in a cohort sampled during active or convalescent COVID-19. The gene calls are TRBV4-1 and TRBJ1-4; D not resolved. Sequences were obtained from peripheral blood. DNA for the CDR3: TGCGCCAGCAGCCAAGATAGCGTTGCTAATGAAAAACTGTTTTTT. Residues: CASSQDSVANEKLFF.